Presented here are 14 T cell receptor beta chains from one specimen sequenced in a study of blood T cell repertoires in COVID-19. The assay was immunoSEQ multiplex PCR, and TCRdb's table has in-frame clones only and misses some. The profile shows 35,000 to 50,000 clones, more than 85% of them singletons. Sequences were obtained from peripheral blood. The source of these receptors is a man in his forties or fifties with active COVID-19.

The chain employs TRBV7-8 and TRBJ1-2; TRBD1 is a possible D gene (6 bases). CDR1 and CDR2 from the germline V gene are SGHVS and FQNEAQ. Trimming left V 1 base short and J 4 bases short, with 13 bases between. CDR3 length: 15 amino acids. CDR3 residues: CASSLGGQAGYGYTF. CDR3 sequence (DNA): TGTGCCAGCAGCTTAGGGGGGCAAGCTGGCTATGGCTACACCTTC.

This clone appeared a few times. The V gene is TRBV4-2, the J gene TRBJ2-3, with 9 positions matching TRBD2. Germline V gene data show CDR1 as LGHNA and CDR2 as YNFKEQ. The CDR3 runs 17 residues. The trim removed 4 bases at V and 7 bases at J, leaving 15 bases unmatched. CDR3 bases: TGTGCCAGCAGCCTCCCAGGGGCGCGGGGGGGTCTAAATACGCAGTATTTT. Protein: CASSLPGARGGLNTQYF.

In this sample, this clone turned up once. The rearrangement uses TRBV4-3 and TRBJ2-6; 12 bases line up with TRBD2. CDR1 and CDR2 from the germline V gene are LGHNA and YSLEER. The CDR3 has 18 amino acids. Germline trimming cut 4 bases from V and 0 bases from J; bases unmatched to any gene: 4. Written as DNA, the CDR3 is TGCGCCAGCAGCCCAGCTAGCGGGGGGGCCTCTGGGGCCAACGTCCTGACTTTC. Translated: CASSPASGGASGANVLTF.

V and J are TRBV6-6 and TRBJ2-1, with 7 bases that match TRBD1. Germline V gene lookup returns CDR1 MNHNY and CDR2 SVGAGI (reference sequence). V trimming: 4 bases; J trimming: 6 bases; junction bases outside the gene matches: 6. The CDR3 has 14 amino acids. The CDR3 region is CASSFLRDSNEQFF. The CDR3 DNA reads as TGTGCCAGCAGTTTCCTTCGGGACAGCAATGAGCAGTTCTTC.

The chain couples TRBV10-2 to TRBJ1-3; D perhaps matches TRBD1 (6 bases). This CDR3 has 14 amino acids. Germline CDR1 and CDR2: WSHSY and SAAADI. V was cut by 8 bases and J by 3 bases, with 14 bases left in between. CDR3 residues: CASARGQDGNTIYF. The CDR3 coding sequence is TGCGCCAGCGCCCGGGGACAAGATGGAAACACCATATATTTT.

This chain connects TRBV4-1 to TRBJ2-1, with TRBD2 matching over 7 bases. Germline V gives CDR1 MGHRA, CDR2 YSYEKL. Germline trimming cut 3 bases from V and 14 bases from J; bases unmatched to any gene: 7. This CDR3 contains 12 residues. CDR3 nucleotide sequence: TGCGCCAGCAGCCAGGCGCTCGGGGGGAAGTTCTTC. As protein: CASSQALGGKFF.

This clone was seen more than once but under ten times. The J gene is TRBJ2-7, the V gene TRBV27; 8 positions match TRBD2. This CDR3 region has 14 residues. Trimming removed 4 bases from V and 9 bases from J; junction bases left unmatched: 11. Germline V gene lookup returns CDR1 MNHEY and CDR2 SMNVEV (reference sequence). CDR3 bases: TGTGCCAGCAGTTCGCGGGGGGTGTATAACGGGCAGTACTTC. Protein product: CASSSRGVYNGQYF.

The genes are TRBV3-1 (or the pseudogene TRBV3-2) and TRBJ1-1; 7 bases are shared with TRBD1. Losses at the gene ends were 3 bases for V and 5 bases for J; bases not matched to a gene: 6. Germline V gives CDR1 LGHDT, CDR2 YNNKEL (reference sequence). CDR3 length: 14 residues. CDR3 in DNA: TGTGCCAGCAGCCAGGAAGCAGGGGGAACTGAAGCTTTCTTT. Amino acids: CASSQEAGGTEAFF.

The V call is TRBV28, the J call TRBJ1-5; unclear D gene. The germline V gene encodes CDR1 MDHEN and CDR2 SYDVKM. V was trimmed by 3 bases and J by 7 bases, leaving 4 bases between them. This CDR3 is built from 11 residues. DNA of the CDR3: TGTGCCAGCAGTTTCCGGCAGCCCCAGCATTTT. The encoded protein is CASSFRQPQHF.

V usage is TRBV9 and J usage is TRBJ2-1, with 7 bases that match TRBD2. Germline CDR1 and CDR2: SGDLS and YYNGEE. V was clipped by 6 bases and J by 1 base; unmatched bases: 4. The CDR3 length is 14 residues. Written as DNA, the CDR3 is TGTGCCAGCACCAGCGGGGTGTCCTACAATGAGCAGTTCTTC. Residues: CASTSGVSYNEQFF.

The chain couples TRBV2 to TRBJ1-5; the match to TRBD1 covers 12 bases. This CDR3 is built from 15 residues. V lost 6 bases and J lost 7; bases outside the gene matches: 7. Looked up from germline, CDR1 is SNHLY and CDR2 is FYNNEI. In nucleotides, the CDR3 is TGTGCCAGCAGGTGGGACAGGGGGCCGGGGCAGCCCCAGCATTTT. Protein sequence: CASRWDRGPGQPQHF. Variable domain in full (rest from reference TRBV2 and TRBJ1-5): EPEVTQTPSHQVTQMGQEVILRCVPISNHLYFYWYRQILGQKVEFLVSFYNNEISEKSEIFDDQFSVERPDGSNFTLKIRSTKLEDSAMYFCASRWDRGPGQPQHFGDGTRLSIL.

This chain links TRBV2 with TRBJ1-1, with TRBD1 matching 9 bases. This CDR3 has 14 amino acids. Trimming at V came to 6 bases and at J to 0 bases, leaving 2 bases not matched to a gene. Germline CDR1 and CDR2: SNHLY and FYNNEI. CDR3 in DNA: TGTGCCAGCAGATGGGACAGGGTGAACACTGAAGCTTTCTTT. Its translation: CASRWDRVNTEAFF.

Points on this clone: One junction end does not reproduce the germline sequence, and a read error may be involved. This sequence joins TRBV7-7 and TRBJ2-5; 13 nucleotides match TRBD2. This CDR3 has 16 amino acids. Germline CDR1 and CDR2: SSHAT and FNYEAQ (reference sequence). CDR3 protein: CASSLGLAGDQETQYF. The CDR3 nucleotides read TGTGCTAGCAGCCTCGGACTAGCGGGAGATCAAGAGACCCAGTACTTC.

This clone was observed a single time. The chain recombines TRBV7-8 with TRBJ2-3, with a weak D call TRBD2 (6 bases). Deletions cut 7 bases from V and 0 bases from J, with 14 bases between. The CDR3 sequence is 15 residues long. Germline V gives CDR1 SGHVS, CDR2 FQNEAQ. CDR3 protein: CASTIIAASTDTQYF. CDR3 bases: TGTGCCAGCACAATAATAGCGGCTAGCACAGATACGCAGTATTTT. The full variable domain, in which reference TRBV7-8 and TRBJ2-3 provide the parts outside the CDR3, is GAGVSQSPRYKVAKRGQDVALRCDPISGHVSLFWYQQALGQGPEFLTYFQNEAQLDKSGLPSDRFFAERPEGSVSTLKIQRTQQEDSAVYLCASTIIAASTDTQYFGPGTRLTVL.